The clone carrying this T cell receptor (beta chain) has ten or more counts. The target antigen is unknown. The sample is drawn from a study of CD8 T cells in ankylosing spondylitis. TCRdb reprocessed the 5' RACE reads with MiXCR, giving one entry per CDR3 protein. The table records around 140,000 distinct CDR3 sequences, roughly 10% of them present only once. The study's findings and limits: In ankylosing spondylitis patients, matched synovial fluid reportedly showed significant enrichment of disease-linked clones.

Looked up from germline, CDR1 is DFQATT and CDR2 is SNEGSKA (reference sequence). CDR3 length: 15 amino acids. The germline V and J ends were trimmed by 0 bases and 5 bases, with 16 bases remaining between them. The chain carries TRBV20-1 and TRBJ2-5; a weak D match, TRBD1 (6 bases). Sequenced: blood, either unsorted or a sorted T cell fraction (not recorded which). This TCR came from a female donor with ankylosing spondylitis or in good health (not recorded which). CDR3: CSARDWGLARETQYF. The CDR3 nucleotides are TGCAGTGCTAGAGATTGGGGGCTAGCCAGGGAGACCCAGTACTTC.